These 20 T cell receptor beta chains were all obtained from the same sample, sequenced in a study of identical twins' blood T cells. TCRdb recomputed calls from the 5' RACE reads with MiXCR, one row per CDR3 protein. The sample carries around 380,000 distinct CDR3 sequences, approximately 30% recorded once. Sequenced input: PBMCs. The receptors come from a woman aged 18-55 years in good health.

Only a few counts were recorded for this clonotype. The rearrangement links TRBV11-2 to TRBJ2-1; D ambiguous. There are 16 residues in the CDR3. Germline CDR1 and CDR2: SGHAT and FQNNGV. The V end lost 1 base, the J end lost 0 bases, and 10 bases lay between the germline ends. CDR3 in amino acids: CASSLVGSGSYNEQFF. In DNA form, the CDR3 reads TGTGCCAGCAGCTTAGTTGGGTCGGGCTCCTACAATGAGCAGTTCTTC. Variable domain in full (rest from reference TRBV11-2 and TRBJ2-1): EAGVAQSPRYKIIEKRQSVAFWCNPISGHATLYWYQQILGQGPKLLIQFQNNGVVDDSQLPKDRFSAERLKGVDSTLKIQPAKLEDSAVYLCASSLVGSGSYNEQFFGPGTRLTVL.

V gene TRBV20-1 combines with J gene TRBJ1-4; TRBD1 is a possible D gene (6 bases). Germline CDR1 DFQATT, CDR2 SNEGSKA (reference sequence). Trimming cost V 5 bases and J 8 bases, with 15 bases left between them. There are 13 residues in the CDR3. The CDR3 nucleotides are TGCAGTGCTTCAGGGGCCCACCTGGAAAAACTGTTTTTT. Encoded protein: CSASGAHLEKLFF.

Of note for this clonotype: Germline is not matched at one junction end, which may reflect a read error. The V and J genes are TRBV19 and TRBJ1-1; 7 bases are a match to TRBD1. The germline gives CDR1 LNHDA, CDR2 SQIVND (reference sequence). The CDR3 consists of 14 residues. CDR3 sequence: CASSLTGTGTETFF. The CDR3 DNA reads TGTGCCAGTAGTCTGACAGGGACTGGCACTGAAACTTTCTTT.

The V call is TRBV12-3 or TRBV12-4, the J call TRBJ2-7; the D gene is possibly TRBD2 (5 bases). CDR3 length: 12 amino acids. The germline V and J ends were trimmed by 8 bases and 0 bases, with 8 bases remaining between them. The CDR3, as DNA: TGTGCCAGCCAGAGGGTCTCCTACGAGCAGTACTTC. It yields the protein CASQRVSYEQYF.

The chain links TRBV19 to TRBJ2-3; TRBD2 matches at 12 bases. The CDR3 covers 15 residues. Unmatched junction bases numbered 3, after V lost 5 bases and J lost 3 bases. The germline V gene has CDR1 LNHDA and CDR2 SQIVND (reference sequence). The CDR3 loop reads CASSATSGRTDTQYF. For the CDR3, the DNA is TGTGCCAGTAGTGCCACTAGCGGGAGGACAGATACGCAGTATTTT.

The genes are TRBV19 and TRBJ1-1, with D tentatively TRBD1 (5 bases). V dropped 10 bases and J dropped 5 bases, with 20 bases sitting between them. The V gene's germline CDR1 is LNHDA and CDR2 SQIVND (reference sequence). The CDR3 runs to 14 residues. CDR3 in amino acids: CATSPWGSATEAFF. The CDR3 DNA reads TGTGCCACCTCCCCCTGGGGGTCGGCGACTGAAGCTTTCTTT.

This clonotype was counted a few times. The chain couples TRBV19 to TRBJ2-3; D is unresolved. Trimming removed 11 bases from V and 1 base from J, with 13 bases in between. Per the germline V gene, CDR1 is LNHDA and CDR2 is SQIVND (reference sequence). The CDR3 consists of 13 residues. The CDR3 coding sequence is TGTGCCGATCATCAACTGCGCACAGATACGCAGTATTTT. It is translated as CADHQLRTDTQYF.

This clonotype appeared a few times. V is TRBV7-2 and J is TRBJ2-3; 10 positions agree with TRBD2. Trimming cost V 5 bases and J 2 bases; bases outside gene matches: 7. Germline V gene sequence: CDR1 SGHTA, CDR2 FQGNSA. This CDR3 has 16 residues. CDR3 sequence reads: CASSRASGRYTDTQYF. CDR3 DNA: TGTGCCAGCAGCCGAGCTAGCGGGAGATACACAGATACGCAGTATTTT.

The rearrangement uses TRBV25-1 and TRBJ2-4; 10 bases are a match to TRBD1. CDR1 and CDR2 from the germline V gene are MGHDK and SYGVNS. The CDR3 runs to 17 residues. V shed 3 bases, J shed 1 base, and the junction held 6 bases outside the gene matches. CDR3 DNA sequence: TGTGCCAGCAGTGAGCGACAGGGGGCGCAGGCCAAAAACATTCAGTACTTC. Encoded protein: CASSERQGAQAKNIQYF.

This clonotype appeared a few times. The V and J genes are TRBV27 and TRBJ2-7; D not resolved. Trimming left V 8 bases short and J 3 bases short, with 14 bases between. Germline lookup yields CDR1 MNHEY and CDR2 SMNVEV (reference sequence). CDR3 size: 13 residues. DNA for the CDR3: TGTGCCAGCGGCCTGCCGGGCTACTACGAGCAGTACTTC. Translating it yields CASGLPGYYEQYF.

This clonotype showed up just a few times. The chain carries TRBV7-2 and TRBJ1-3; TRBD1 might be the D (5 bases). CDR1 SGHTA and CDR2 FQGNSA come from the germline V gene. The length of the CDR3 is 16 residues. V lost 0 bases to trimming and J lost 3 bases, with 12 bases between them. DNA for the CDR3: TGTGCCAGCAGCTTAGCGTATGGGGGATATGGAAACACCATATATTTT. Its protein is CASSLAYGGYGNTIYF.

This clonotype has only one observation. This may stem from a read error, because a much larger clone lies one nucleotide away. The chain is built from TRBV3-1 and TRBJ2-2; tentative D call: TRBD1 (6 bases). Trimming cost V 8 bases and J 7 bases, with 20 bases left between them. This CDR3 is 15 amino acids long. Germline V gene data show CDR1 as LGHDT and CDR2 as YNNKEL (reference sequence). DNA of the CDR3: TGTGCCAGCGGCCGACAACAGGGAAATCACGGGGAGCTGTTTTTT. Amino acid sequence: CASGRQQGNHGELFF.

This clonotype has just one count. Germline is not matched at one junction end, which may reflect a read error. The chain has TRBV4-2 and TRBJ2-3; D gene unclear. Germline assignment: CDR1 LGHNA and CDR2 YNFKEQ. The CDR3 runs 15 residues. The CDR3 region is CASGQDGSVTDTQYF. Written as DNA, the CDR3 is TGTGCCAGCGGCCAAGATGGGTCGGTGACAGATACGCAGTATTTT.

This clonotype has just a few counts. V usage is TRBV10-3 and J usage is TRBJ1-6, with D tentatively TRBD1 (5 bases). CDR1 and CDR2 from the germline V gene are ENHRY and SYGVKD. CDR3 size: 17 residues. With 6 bases removed from V and 0 bases from J, the gap between germline ends came to 15 bases. The CDR3 protein is CAISAGTSNSYNSPLHF. CDR3 nucleotide sequence: TGTGCCATCAGCGCCGGGACTTCCAACTCCTATAATTCACCCCTCCACTTT.

The rearrangement links TRBV4-3 to TRBJ1-4; D is possibly TRBD1 (5 bases). The CDR3 is made up of 17 amino acids. The germline V gene has CDR1 LGHNA and CDR2 YSLEER. With 4 bases removed from V and 4 bases from J, the gap between germline ends came to 19 bases. CDR3 region: CASSLLGVGHLNEKLFF. CDR3 nucleotide sequence: TGCGCCAGCAGCCTACTCGGAGTCGGACACCTTAATGAAAAACTGTTTTTT.

This chain links TRBV6-5 with TRBJ2-3; 9 bases line up with TRBD2. This CDR3 region has 15 residues. Germline CDR1 MNHEY, CDR2 SVGAGI. The trim removed 4 bases at V and 3 bases at J, leaving 5 bases unmatched. DNA for the CDR3: TGTGCCAGCAGTTCCCCCGCGGGAGGGACAGATACGCAGTATTTT. Amino acid sequence: CASSSPAGGTDTQYF.

The CDR3 loop reads CASSNLLTQETQYF. The CDR3 nucleotides are TGTGCCAGCAGCAACCTCCTAACCCAAGAGACCCAGTACTTC. The chain recombines TRBV9 with TRBJ2-5; no clear D gene. The CDR3 is 14 amino acids. V shed 4 bases and J shed 1 base, with 11 bases lying between them. Germline CDR1 reads SGDLS; CDR2 reads YYNGEE.

This clonotype was observed a few times. This chain joins TRBV19 and TRBJ2-3; D possibly corresponds to TRBD2 (6 bases). With 7 bases removed from V and 2 bases from J, the gap between germline ends came to 13 bases. The CDR3 sequence is 14 residues long. The germline gives CDR1 LNHDA, CDR2 SQIVND (reference sequence). The CDR3 loop reads CASKREWVTDTQYF. In DNA form, the CDR3 reads TGTGCCAGTAAACGGGAGTGGGTCACAGATACGCAGTATTTT. The variable domain in full, with the rest retrieved from reference TRBV19 and TRBJ2-3, is DGGITQSPKYLFRKEGQNVTLSCEQNLNHDAMYWYRQDPGQGLRLIYYSQIVNDFQKGDIAEGYSVSREKKESFPLTVTSAQKNPTAFYLCASKREWVTDTQYFGPGTRLTVL.

The chain couples TRBV14 to TRBJ2-1; no clear D. The CDR3 sequence is 15 residues long. From germline, CDR1 is SGHDN and CDR2 FVKESK. V dropped 1 base and J dropped 5 bases, with 12 bases sitting between them. Written as DNA, the CDR3 is TGTGCCAGCAGCCAAGTTGCGGCACTTCACAATGAGCAGTTCTTC. This translates into CASSQVAALHNEQFF. The full variable domain, with the rest looked up from reference TRBV14 and TRBJ2-1, is EAGVTQFPSHSVIEKGQTVTLRCDPISGHDNLYWYRRVMGKEIKFLLHFVKESKQDESGMPNNRFLAERTGGTYSTLKVQPAELEDSGVYFCASSQVAALHNEQFFGPGTRLTVL.

The chain has TRBV29-1 and TRBJ2-2, with D possibly TRBD2 on 5 matching bases. V lost 6 bases to trimming and J lost 3 bases, with 8 bases between them. This CDR3 is built from 12 residues. Germline CDR1 is SQVTM and CDR2 is ANQGSEA. The chain's CDR3 is CSVLDYTGELFF. The CDR3 bases are TGCAGCGTCCTGGACTACACCGGGGAGCTGTTTTTT.